This T cell receptor beta chain was profiled in a study of tumor-infiltrating lymphocytes in localized non-small cell lung cancer. Across the whole study: Resected tumor was paired with non-adjacent uninvolved lung from the same patient. Study findings and constraints: Available tissue quantity limited TCR sequencing to a patient subset. TCRbeta sequencing showed higher T cell infiltration in tumors than uninvolved lung.

Assay: immunoSEQ multiplex PCR; the TCRdb copy retains only in-frame clones and omits some. The sample records about 14,000 clones, under 70% being singletons. With regard to this clone: Its specificity is unknown.

The CDR3 has 14 amino acids. V was trimmed by 4 bases and J by 1 base, leaving 10 bases between them. Looked up from germline, CDR1 is LNHDA and CDR2 is SQIVND (reference sequence). Material: uninvolved lung tissue not adjacent to the tumor. The sequence derives from a human donor with non-small cell lung cancer. This sequence joins TRBV19 and TRBJ1-1; unclear D gene. The CDR3 DNA reads TGTGCCAGTAGTAAACGCAGGACGAACACTGAAGCTTTCTTT. Its translation: CASSKRRTNTEAFF.